The 23 T cell receptor beta chains below come from one sample, sequenced in a study of PD-1 blockade in classical Hodgkin lymphoma. The sample's time point: cycle 4 day 1 (C4D1), after six to seven weeks of nivolumab. With no exception, relapse followed autologous stem cell transplantation in all patients, and brentuximab vedotin exposure varied. Assay used: immunoSEQ multiplex PCR; TCRdb lists only in-frame clones, some missing. This table has tens of thousands of clones, more than 75% appearing once. Sequencing used peripheral blood mononuclear cells (PBMCs), obtained before the fourth cycle of nivolumab. All receptors come from a human donor with classical Hodgkin lymphoma.

This sequence joins TRBV18 and TRBJ1-1; weak D call: TRBD1 (5 bases). The CDR3 sequence is 14 residues long. Per the germline V gene, CDR1 is KGHSH and CDR2 is LQKENI. The V end was cut by 5 bases, the J end by 7 bases, with 17 bases between. The CDR3 spells CASSTWDGLLEAFF. CDR3 bases: TGTGCCAGCTCAACCTGGGACGGCCTCCTTGAAGCTTTCTTT.

This sequence joins TRBV19 and TRBJ1-3; 9 bases fit TRBD1. Germline trimming cut 7 bases from V and 1 base from J; bases unmatched to any gene: 11. Germline lookup yields CDR1 LNHDA and CDR2 SQIVND (reference sequence). This CDR3 contains 17 residues. The CDR3 nucleotides are TGTGCCAGTAATACCGGTGGAGGACAGGGGTCTGGAAACACCATATATTTT. It translates to CASNTGGGQGSGNTIYF.

The gene calls are TRBV5-1 and TRBJ2-3; no clear D gene. CDR1 SGHRS and CDR2 YFSETQ come from the germline V gene. V shed 1 base and J shed 2 bases, with 17 bases lying between them. The CDR3 runs to 17 residues. The CDR3 sequence: CASSLRAGGPPTDTQYF. CDR3 bases: TGCGCCAGCAGCTTGCGGGCAGGTGGCCCCCCCACAGATACGCAGTATTTT.

The chain carries TRBV4-2 and TRBJ1-1; 8 bases are shared with TRBD1. V dropped 0 bases and J dropped 4; count of bases not matched to a gene: 4. Germline V gives CDR1 LGHNA, CDR2 YNFKEQ. This CDR3 is 15 amino acids long. The CDR3 region is CASSQELGQGTEAFF. The CDR3 DNA follows: TGTGCCAGCAGCCAAGAACTCGGACAGGGCACTGAAGCTTTCTTT.

This chain uses TRBV11-3 with TRBJ1-6; possible D gene TRBD1, 5 bases. Trimming removed 0 bases from V and 6 bases from J, with 15 bases in between. The germline V gene has CDR1 SGHNT and CDR2 YENEEA. The CDR3 is 17 residues long. The DNA for the CDR3 is TGTGCCAGCAGCTTAGATCTGGGAGGGGTCGGTAATTCACCCCTCCACTTT. Its protein is CASSLDLGGVGNSPLHF. The whole variable domain, filled in from reference TRBV11-3 and TRBJ1-6, reads EAGVVQSPRYKIIEKKQPVAFWCNPISGHNTLYWYLQNLGQGPELLIRYENEEAVDDSQLPKDRFSAERLKGVDSTLKIQPAELGDSAVYLCASSLDLGGVGNSPLHFGNGTRLTVT.

The chain carries TRBV27 and TRBJ1-6; D is possibly TRBD1 (5 bases). The V and J ends lost 5 bases and 7 bases respectively, with 18 bases between them. In germline, CDR1 is MNHEY, CDR2 SMNVEV (reference sequence). The CDR3 sequence is 16 residues long. Here the CDR3 DNA reads TGTGCCAGCAGTATTGCAGGGTTCTTGGTAAATTCACCCCTCCACTTT. As protein: CASSIAGFLVNSPLHF.

This chain links TRBV27 with TRBJ2-2, with D possibly being TRBD2 (6 bases). Trimming removed 4 bases from V and 5 bases from J, with 14 bases in between. CDR1 is MNHEY, CDR2 SMNVEV, per germline (reference sequence). The CDR3 is 15 amino acids. CDR3 amino acids: CASSSTLGGTGELFF. In nucleotides, the CDR3 is TGTGCCAGCAGTTCGACCCTCGGAGGGACCGGGGAGCTGTTTTTT.

The chain has TRBV2 and TRBJ1-6, with 8 bases fitting TRBD1. V dropped 7 bases and J dropped 0; count of bases not matched to a gene: 8. Germline V gene sequence: CDR1 SNHLY, CDR2 FYNNEI. The CDR3 has 17 residues. The CDR3 spells CASTGTGDSSYNSPLHF. The DNA of the CDR3 is TGTGCCAGCACGGGGACAGGCGATAGCTCCTATAATTCACCCCTCCACTTT.

The CDR3 sequence is CASSSPRPNTEAFF. CDR3 sequence (DNA): TGTGCCAGCAGCTCGCCCAGGCCGAACACTGAAGCTTTCTTT. V is TRBV7-9 and J is TRBJ1-1; the D is unclear. The CDR3 runs 14 residues. CDR1 SEHNR and CDR2 FQNEAQ come from the germline V gene (reference sequence). The V gene lost 4 bases and the J gene lost 1 base, with 10 bases spanning the gap.

The sample holds one count of this clone. The chain is built from TRBV7-8 and TRBJ1-4; 8 bases map to TRBD1. The CDR3 is 18 amino acids. Germline CDR1 is SGHVS and CDR2 is FQNEAQ. V dropped 1 base and J dropped 0; count of bases not matched to a gene: 7. Here the CDR3 reads CASSLEGRGQSTNEKLFF. CDR3 DNA sequence: TGTGCCAGCAGCTTAGAGGGCAGGGGGCAATCAACTAATGAAAAACTGTTTTTT.

The chain employs TRBV9 and TRBJ2-5; possibly TRBD2 for D (6 bases). Deletions cut 4 bases from V and 7 bases from J, with 17 bases between. Germline loops: CDR1 SGDLS, CDR2 YYNGEE. The CDR3 length is 14 residues. The CDR3 bases are TGTGCCAGCAGCAGGGACTTCGCGGGTGGGACCCAGTACTTC. This encodes CASSRDFAGGTQYF.

The rearrangement links TRBV11-3 to TRBJ2-1, with 12 bases identical to TRBD2. The CDR3 covers 15 residues. V shed 4 bases and J 7 bases; nucleotides not matched to a gene: 5. Germline lookup yields CDR1 SGHNT and CDR2 YENEEA. Here the CDR3 reads CASSSSGLAGNEQFF. CDR3 nucleotides: TGTGCCAGCAGCTCGTCGGGACTAGCGGGTAATGAGCAGTTCTTC.

V is TRBV28 and J is TRBJ1-1; 8 positions agree with TRBD1. Germline CDR1 is MDHEN and CDR2 is SYDVKM. V shed 5 bases, J shed 2 bases, and the junction held 7 bases outside the gene matches. The CDR3 totals 15 residues. This CDR3 reads CASSISGGPNTEAFF. The CDR3 DNA is TGTGCCAGCAGTATTTCAGGGGGCCCCAACACTGAAGCTTTCTTT.

This clone was seen only a few times. This sequence joins TRBV9 and TRBJ1-3; no clear D gene. The CDR3 covers 13 residues. V was cut by 3 bases and J by 2 bases, with 6 bases left in between. CDR1 SGDLS and CDR2 YYNGEE come from the germline V gene. The CDR3 DNA follows: TGTGCCAGCAGCGATGGAACTGGAAACACCATATATTTT. Translating gives CASSDGTGNTIYF.

The J gene is TRBJ1-6, the V gene TRBV6-5; D not certain. V was shortened by 6 bases and J by 9 bases, with 15 bases between the two germline ends. The CDR3 runs 14 residues. The germline CDR1 and CDR2 sequences are MNHEY and SVGAGI. CDR3 region: CASSSDPRSSPLHF. In nucleotides, the CDR3 is TGTGCCAGCAGCTCGGATCCGCGAAGTTCACCCCTCCACTTT.

V is TRBV2 and J is TRBJ2-7; unclear D gene. The CDR3 loop spans 14 amino acids. Trimming left V 7 bases short and J 1 base short, with 14 bases between. CDR1 is SNHLY and CDR2 is FYNNEI in the germline V gene. For the CDR3, the DNA is TGTGCCAGCACCGGGCTAGGAGATTCCTACGAGCAGTACTTC. Translated: CASTGLGDSYEQYF.

About this clone itself: Other DNA sequences within the sample encode an identical CDR3. The chain joins TRBV5-1 to TRBJ2-1; 7 bases align to TRBD2. The CDR3 consists of 15 residues. The germline gives CDR1 SGHRS, CDR2 YFSETQ. The J segment lost 4 bases and the V segment lost 0 bases, leaving 4 bases of the junction unmatched. The CDR3 DNA follows: TGCGCCAGCAGCTTGGGACTAGCCGAGTACAATGAGCAGTTCTTC. Residues: CASSLGLAEYNEQFF.

This sequence joins TRBV10-3 and TRBJ2-5, with 7 bases fitting TRBD2. CDR1 and CDR2 from the germline V gene are ENHRY and SYGVKD. This CDR3 has 17 residues. The V gene end was trimmed by 0 bases and the J gene end by 7 bases; junction bases not matched to a gene: 14. The CDR3 DNA reads as TGTGCCATCAGTGAGTCAGAACCGGGACTACGCCGGTGGACCCAGTACTTC. Its protein product is CAISESEPGLRRWTQYF.

J is TRBJ1-4 and V is TRBV7-8; the D is unclear. The V and J ends lost 5 bases and 0 bases respectively, with 16 bases between them. The length of the CDR3 is 17 residues. Germline values: CDR1 SGHVS, CDR2 FQNEAQ. CDR3 nucleotides: TGTGCCAGCAGCCAGTACACACGGGCCGCAACTAATGAAAAACTGTTTTTT. Translation: CASSQYTRAATNEKLFF. Full variable domain (remainder filled in from reference TRBV7-8 and TRBJ1-4): GAGVSQSPRYKVAKRGQDVALRCDPISGHVSLFWYQQALGQGPEFLTYFQNEAQLDKSGLPSDRFFAERPEGSVSTLKIQRTQQEDSAVYLCASSQYTRAATNEKLFFGSGTQLSVL.

Worth noting for this clone: Other DNA sequences in this sample translate to the same CDR3. The rearrangement links TRBV9 to TRBJ1-1; 7 bases agree with TRBD1. The V gene's germline CDR1 is SGDLS and CDR2 YYNGEE. CDR3 length equals 14 residues. V gave up 4 bases and J gave up 1 base; unmatched junction bases: 4. This CDR3 is CASSPRQGNTEAFF. CDR3 nucleotides: TGTGCCAGCAGCCCACGACAGGGGAACACTGAAGCTTTCTTT. Supplemented by reference TRBV9 and TRBJ1-1, the full variable domain reads DSGVTQTPKHLITATGQRVTLRCSPRSGDLSVYWYQQSLDQGLQFLIQYYNGEERAKGNILERFSAQQFPDLHSELNLSSLELGDSALYFCASSPRQGNTEAFFGQGTRLTVV.

This chain links TRBV6-5 with TRBJ2-7, with D possibly matching TRBD1 (5 bases). The V and J ends lost 6 bases and 4 bases respectively, with 16 bases between them. CDR1 is MNHEY and CDR2 is SVGAGI in the germline V gene. This CDR3 region has 14 residues. CDR3 DNA sequence: TGTGCCAGCAGCCTACAGCATTCAGGGTACGAGCAGTACTTC. Translation gives CASSLQHSGYEQYF.

This clone was seen a few times. The rearrangement links TRBV5-1 to TRBJ1-1; a possible D gene is TRBD1 (5 bases). Trimming removed 3 bases from V and 4 bases from J, with 10 bases in between. Germline V CDR1 and CDR2: SGHRS, YFSETQ. This CDR3 has 13 residues. In DNA form, the CDR3 reads TGCGCCAGCAGCTCAGGGTTGGGCACTGAAGCTTTCTTT. Protein sequence: CASSSGLGTEAFF.

This clone was detected only once. The chain carries TRBV27 and TRBJ2-7; TRBD1 might be the D (6 bases). The CDR3 loop spans 13 amino acids. Germline CDR1 and CDR2: MNHEY and SMNVEV (reference sequence). Between the trimmed V and J ends, which lost 2 bases and 5 bases, there was a span of 10 bases. CDR3 DNA: TGTGCCAGCAGTTTACCTCCAGGGGACGAGCAGTACTTC. This encodes CASSLPPGDEQYF.